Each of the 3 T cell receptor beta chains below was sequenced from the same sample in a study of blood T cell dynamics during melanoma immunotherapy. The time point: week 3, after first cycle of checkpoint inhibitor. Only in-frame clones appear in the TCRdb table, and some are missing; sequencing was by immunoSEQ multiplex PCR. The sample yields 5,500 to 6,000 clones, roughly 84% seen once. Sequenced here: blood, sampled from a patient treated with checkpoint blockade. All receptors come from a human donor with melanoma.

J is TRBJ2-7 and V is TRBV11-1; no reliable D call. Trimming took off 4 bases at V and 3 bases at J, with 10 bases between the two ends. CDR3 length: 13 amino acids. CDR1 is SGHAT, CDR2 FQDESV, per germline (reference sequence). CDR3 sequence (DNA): TGTGCCAGCAGCTGGGCGCTAGACTACGAGCAGTACTTC. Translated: CASSWALDYEQYF.

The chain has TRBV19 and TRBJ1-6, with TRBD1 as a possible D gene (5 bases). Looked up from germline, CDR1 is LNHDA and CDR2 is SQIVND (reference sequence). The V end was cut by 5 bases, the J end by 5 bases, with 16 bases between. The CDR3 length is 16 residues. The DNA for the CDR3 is TGTGCCAGTAGTCGACAGCAGTACCCCGATAATTCACCCCTCCACTTT. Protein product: CASSRQQYPDNSPLHF.

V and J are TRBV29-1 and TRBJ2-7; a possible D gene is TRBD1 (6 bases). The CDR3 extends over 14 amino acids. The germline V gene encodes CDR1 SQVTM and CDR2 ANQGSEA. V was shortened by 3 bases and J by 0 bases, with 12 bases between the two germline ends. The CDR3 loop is CSVESGEGSYEQYF. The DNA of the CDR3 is TGCAGCGTTGAGTCAGGGGAAGGCTCCTACGAGCAGTACTTC.